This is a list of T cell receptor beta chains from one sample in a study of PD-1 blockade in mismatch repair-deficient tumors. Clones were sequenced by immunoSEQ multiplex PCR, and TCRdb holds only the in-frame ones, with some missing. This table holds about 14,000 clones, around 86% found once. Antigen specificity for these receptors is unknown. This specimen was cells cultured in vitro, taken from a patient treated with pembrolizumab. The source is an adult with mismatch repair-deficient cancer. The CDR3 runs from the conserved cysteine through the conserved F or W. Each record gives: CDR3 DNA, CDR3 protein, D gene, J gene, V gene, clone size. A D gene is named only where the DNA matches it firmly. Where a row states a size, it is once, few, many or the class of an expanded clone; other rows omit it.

CDR3 DNA: TGTGCCAGCAGTGGACAGGTAAGTCCTGGCTACACCTTC
CDR3 protein: CASSGQVSPGYTF
D gene: TRBD1
J gene: TRBJ1-2
V gene: TRBV6-6
clone size: NA

CDR3 DNA: TGCGCCAGCAGCACGGGGACTAGCGGGAGAGATGAGCAGTTCTTC
CDR3 protein: CASSTGTSGRDEQFF
D gene: TRBD2
J gene: TRBJ2-1
V gene: TRBV5-1
clone size: NA

CDR3 DNA: TGTGCCATCAGTGAGTCAGGCGGGACAGGTACCTACGAGCAGTACTTC
CDR3 protein: CAISESGGTGTYEQYF
D gene: TRBD1
J gene: TRBJ2-7
V gene: TRBV10-3
clone size: NA

CDR3 DNA: TGCGCCAGCAGCTTGGGCGGCGCGGTCCCCGTCTACGAGCAGTACTTC
CDR3 protein: CASSLGGAVPVYEQYF
D gene: NA
J gene: TRBJ2-7
V gene: TRBV5-1
clone size: NA

CDR3 DNA: TGTGCCTCCCCACTAGCGGGAGTCACAGATACGCAGTATTTT
CDR3 protein: CASPLAGVTDTQYF
D gene: TRBD2
J gene: TRBJ2-3
V gene: TRBV30
clone size: NA

CDR3 DNA: TGTGCCAGCTCACCCTCCGGGTCACAGGCCACTGAAGCTTTCTTT
CDR3 protein: CASSPSGSQATEAFF
D gene: NA
J gene: TRBJ1-1
V gene: TRBV18
clone size: once

CDR3 DNA: TGCGCCAGCAGCTTGGCGGACAGGGGGCGAGAGCAGTACTTC
CDR3 protein: CASSLADRGREQYF
D gene: TRBD1
J gene: TRBJ2-7
V gene: TRBV5-1
clone size: NA

CDR3 DNA: TGCGCCAGCAGACTAGCGGGAGAGTTCTACAATGAGCAGTTCTTC
CDR3 protein: CASRLAGEFYNEQFF
D gene: TRBD2
J gene: TRBJ2-1
V gene: TRBV5-1
clone size: once

CDR3 DNA: TGCGCCAGCAGCCAAGGAGCGACAGGGGATCAGCCCCAGCATTTT
CDR3 protein: CASSQGATGDQPQHF
D gene: TRBD1
J gene: TRBJ1-5
V gene: TRBV4-1
clone size: few

CDR3 DNA: TGTGCCAGCAGCCCGACAGGGCCCCTAGACGGCAATCAGCCCCAGCATTTT
CDR3 protein: CASSPTGPLDGNQPQHF
D gene: TRBD1
J gene: TRBJ1-5
V gene: TRBV11-3
clone size: NA

CDR3 DNA: TGTGCCAGCAGCACCCGACCGGGGGGGGATACGCAGTATTTT
CDR3 protein: CASSTRPGGDTQYF
D gene: TRBD2
J gene: TRBJ2-3
V gene: TRBV7-8
clone size: NA

CDR3 DNA: TGTGCCAGCAGTTTACGGCGGGAGGCATCCTACAATGAGCAGTTCTTC
CDR3 protein: CASSLRREASYNEQFF
D gene: TRBD2
J gene: TRBJ2-1
V gene: TRBV28
clone size: NA

CDR3 DNA: TGCGCCAGCAGGGCGAGCGGGGGGAACACCGGGGAGCTGTTTTTT
CDR3 protein: CASRASGGNTGELFF
D gene: TRBD2
J gene: TRBJ2-2
V gene: TRBV5-1
clone size: NA

CDR3 DNA: TGTGCCACCAGCAGAGATGTACTAGCGAAAAACATTCAGTACTTC
CDR3 protein: CATSRDVLAKNIQYF
D gene: TRBD2
J gene: TRBJ2-4
V gene: TRBV15
clone size: NA

CDR3 DNA: TGTGCCAGCAGCTTGGTGGGCAGCCTTCAGTATTTT
CDR3 protein: CASSLVGSLQYF
D gene: NA
J gene: TRBJ2-3
V gene: TRBV5-6
clone size: NA

CDR3 DNA: TGTGCCAGCAGTGTCACTAGCGCCTACAATGAGCAGTTCTTC
CDR3 protein: CASSVTSAYNEQFF
D gene: TRBD2
J gene: TRBJ2-1
V gene: TRBV6-4
clone size: NA

CDR3 DNA: TGTGCCAGCAGTGTGAGCTCTAACTATGGCTACACCTTC
CDR3 protein: CASSVSSNYGYTF
D gene: NA
J gene: TRBJ1-2
V gene: TRBV6-1
clone size: NA

CDR3 DNA: TGTGCCATTCGTAGCGGCGCAGATACGCAGTATTTT
CDR3 protein: CAIRSGADTQYF
D gene: NA
J gene: TRBJ2-3
V gene: TRBV7-9
clone size: NA

CDR3 DNA: TGTGCCAGCAGTCTACCCGGGACGGTCTATGGCTACACCTTC
CDR3 protein: CASSLPGTVYGYTF
D gene: NA
J gene: TRBJ1-2
V gene: TRBV28
clone size: NA

CDR3 DNA: TGTGCCAGCAGTATTGTAGCGGGAGGCCTTACCTACAATGAGCAGTTCTTC
CDR3 protein: CASSIVAGGLTYNEQFF
D gene: TRBD2
J gene: TRBJ2-1
V gene: TRBV28
clone size: once

CDR3 DNA: TGTGCTAGTGGTTTGCCGGGATATAGCAATCAGCCCCAGCATTTT
CDR3 protein: CASGLPGYSNQPQHF
D gene: NA
J gene: TRBJ1-5
V gene: TRBV12-5
clone size: NA

CDR3 DNA: TGTGCCCTACGGGAGGGTGGGACAGATACGCAGTATTTT
CDR3 protein: CALREGGTDTQYF
D gene: TRBD2
J gene: TRBJ2-3
V gene: TRBV30
clone size: NA